This T cell receptor (beta chain) was profiled in a study of early T cells in non-severe SARS-CoV-2 infection. V dropped 1 base and J dropped 8 bases, with 11 bases sitting between them. The CDR3 totals 13 residues. From germline, CDR1 is MNHEY and CDR2 SMNVEV (reference sequence). Unique molecular identifiers (one per individual cDNA molecule) were attached. TCRdb independently ran MiXCR on the 5' RACE reads; one entry per CDR3 protein. The sample carries over 50,000 distinct CDR3 sequences, over 9.5% recorded once. Study observations and caveats: Clonotype matching in VDJdb favored anti-spike CD8 responses and did not capture private and CD4 specificities.

This clonotype was counted at least ten times. Antigen unknown. Sequenced: whole blood. The chain employs TRBV27 and TRBJ1-1; D possibly corresponds to TRBD1 (6 bases). This sequence originates from an adult who was a healthcare worker with PCR-confirmed SARS-CoV-2 infection or an uninfected control (not recorded which). CDR3 region: CASSLLSGTEAFF. In DNA, the CDR3 is TGTGCCAGCAGTTTATTGAGTGGGACAGAAGCTTTCTTT.